The entry below describes one TCR beta chain. Its antigen is undetermined. The source of the sample is a study of cytomegalovirus exposure and HLA in healthy donors. Data came from immunoSEQ multiplex PCR; TCRdb stores just in-frame clones and leaves some out. The profile shows 70,000 to 80,000 clones, 94% of them singletons. Study-wide findings and caveats: There were some public TCRs occurring in many donors, but most TCR sequences were rare.

This TCR was sampled from a young woman in good health and CMV-seronegative. Sequencing used PBMCs.

In nucleotides, the CDR3 is TGTGCCAGCACCCAGGTAGGGACAGAAGCCGACGGGGAGCTGTTTTTT. Translation: CASTQVGTEADGELFF. V gene TRBV28 combines with J gene TRBJ2-2; 7 nucleotides agree with TRBD1. Losses at the gene ends were 7 bases for V and 7 bases for J; bases not matched to a gene: 15. The germline gives CDR1 MDHEN, CDR2 SYDVKM. The CDR3 runs to 16 residues.